This TCR beta chain was observed in a study of blood T cells in healthy people across ages. Study background: Per two T cells, about one barcoded beta molecule was captured through template switching. Regarding the study as a whole: Underestimates were what the diversity estimates from one million T cells were considered to be.

This clonotype was seen more than once but under ten times. Its target is not known. This may arise from a read error, as a much more abundant clone is one base away. Germline V gene data show CDR1 as SGHTA and CDR2 as FQGNSA. Trimming took 5 bases from V and 0 from J, leaving 11 bases between them. CDR3 size: 14 residues. PCR was performed a second time for 7 to 11 cycles using a sample-barcoded 5' primer and a J-beta primer mix. The template-switch adaptor, which had 12 random nucleotides, put a tag on each cDNA molecule. TCRdb reanalysed the 5' RACE reads using MiXCR and keeps one entry per CDR3 protein. The table lists hundreds of thousands of distinct CDR3 sequences, about 46% of them singletons.

The sample taken for sequencing was blood. The clonotype comes from a man older than 75 in good health. The rearrangement joins TRBV7-2 to TRBJ2-7; D gene unclear. CDR3 sequence (DNA): TGTGCCAGCAGCGTAATCAGGAACTCCTACGAGCAGTACTTC. Its protein is CASSVIRNSYEQYF.